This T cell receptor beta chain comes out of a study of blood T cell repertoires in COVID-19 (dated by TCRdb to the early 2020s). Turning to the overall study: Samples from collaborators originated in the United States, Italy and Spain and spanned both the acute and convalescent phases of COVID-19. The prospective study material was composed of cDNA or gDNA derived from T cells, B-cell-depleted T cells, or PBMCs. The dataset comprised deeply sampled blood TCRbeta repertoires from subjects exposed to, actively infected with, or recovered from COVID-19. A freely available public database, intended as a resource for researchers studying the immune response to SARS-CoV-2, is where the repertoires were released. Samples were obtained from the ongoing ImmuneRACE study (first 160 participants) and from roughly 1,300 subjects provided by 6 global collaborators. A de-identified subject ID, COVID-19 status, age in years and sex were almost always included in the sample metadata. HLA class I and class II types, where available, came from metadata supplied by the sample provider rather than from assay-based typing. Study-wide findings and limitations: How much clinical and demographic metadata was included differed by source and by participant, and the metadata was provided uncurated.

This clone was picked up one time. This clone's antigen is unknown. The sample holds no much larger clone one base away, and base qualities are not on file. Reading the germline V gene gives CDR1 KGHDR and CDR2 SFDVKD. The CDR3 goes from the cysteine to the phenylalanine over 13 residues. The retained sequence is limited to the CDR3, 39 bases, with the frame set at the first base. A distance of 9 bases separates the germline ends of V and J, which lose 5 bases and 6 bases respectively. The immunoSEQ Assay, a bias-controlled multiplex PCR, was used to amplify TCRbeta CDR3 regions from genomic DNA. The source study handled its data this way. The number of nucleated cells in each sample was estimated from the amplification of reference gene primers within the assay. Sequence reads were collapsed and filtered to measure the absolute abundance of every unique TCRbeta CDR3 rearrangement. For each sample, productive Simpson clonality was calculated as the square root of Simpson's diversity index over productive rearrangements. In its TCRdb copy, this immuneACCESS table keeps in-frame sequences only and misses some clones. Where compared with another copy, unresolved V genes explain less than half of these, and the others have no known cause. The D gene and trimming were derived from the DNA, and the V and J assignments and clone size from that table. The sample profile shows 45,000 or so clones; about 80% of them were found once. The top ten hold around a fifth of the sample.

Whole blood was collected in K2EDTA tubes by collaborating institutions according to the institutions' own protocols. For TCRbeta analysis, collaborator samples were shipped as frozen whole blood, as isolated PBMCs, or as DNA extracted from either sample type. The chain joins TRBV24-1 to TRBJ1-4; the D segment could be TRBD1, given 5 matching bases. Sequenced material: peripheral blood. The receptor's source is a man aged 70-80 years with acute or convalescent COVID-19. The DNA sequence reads TGTGCCACCAGTGCAGGGAGGCATGAAAAACTGTTTTTT. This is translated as CATSAGRHEKLFF.